This entry lists 25 T cell receptor beta chains sequenced from one sample in a study of Graves' ophthalmopathy and Graves' hyperthyroidism. Amplified TCR beta CDR3 regions were obtained using RNA transcripts as template. First-round RT-PCR used HTBI primers; second-round multiplex PCR followed. In TCRdb, the multiplex PCR reads were re-called with MiXCR into one record per CDR3 protein. The sample shows 500,000 to 800,000 distinct CDR3 sequences, roughly 41% of them seen only once. What was sequenced was peripheral blood. The origin of the receptors is an adult man with Graves' ophthalmopathy.

As to this clonotype: A much larger clone differs from this one at a single base, so this may be a read error. The chain combines TRBV20-1 with TRBJ1-4; D uncertain. Trimming stripped 2 bases from V and 10 bases from J, with 14 bases between. Germline loops: CDR1 DFQATT, CDR2 SNEGSKA (reference sequence). This CDR3 contains 13 residues. CDR3 DNA sequence: TGCAGTGCTAGAATATCTAACGGAGGAAAACTGTTTTTT. It encodes CSARISNGGKLFF.

This clonotype was seen a few times. The V call is TRBV5-5, the J call TRBJ1-1; a possible D gene is TRBD1 (5 bases). CDR3 length equals 14 residues. The V end was cut by 5 bases, the J end by 4 bases, with 15 bases between. CDR1 and CDR2 (germline): SGHKS, YYEKEE (reference sequence). CDR3 loop: CASREGFLITEAFF. The CDR3 DNA reads as TGTGCCAGCAGGGAGGGGTTTTTGATCACTGAAGCTTTCTTT.

This clonotype showed up just a few times. This rearrangement joins TRBV13 to TRBJ2-7; 9 positions agree with TRBD1. Per germline, CDR1 PRHDT and CDR2 FYEKMQ (reference sequence). V shed 5 bases and J 6 bases; nucleotides not matched to a gene: 5. This CDR3 is built from 13 residues. The CDR3 DNA reads TGTGCCAGCAGCCCAACAGGGGGCAGCGAGCAGTACTTC. It codes for CASSPTGGSEQYF.

The chain is built from TRBV20-1 and TRBJ2-5; 7 nucleotides match TRBD2. The CDR3 sequence is 11 residues long. The ends lost 3 bases at V and 7 bases at J; junction bases unmatched: 2. The germline gives CDR1 DFQATT, CDR2 SNEGSKA (reference sequence). CDR3 protein: CSASGGGTQYF. Here the CDR3 DNA reads TGCAGTGCTAGTGGGGGGGGGACCCAGTACTTC.

The V and J genes are TRBV14 and TRBJ2-7; 7 bases are shared with TRBD2. Germline assignment: CDR1 SGHDN and CDR2 FVKESK. With 4 bases clipped from V and 1 base from J, the junction kept 19 bases outside the gene matches. The CDR3 is 19 residues long. The CDR3: CASSRTGARAGRGSYEQYF. The CDR3 DNA sequence: TGTGCCAGCAGCCGCACTGGGGCCCGGGCAGGGAGGGGTTCCTACGAGCAGTACTTC.

This clonotype was counted between two and nine times. The chain joins TRBV2 to TRBJ1-2, with D perhaps matching TRBD1 (5 bases). CDR3 length: 14 amino acids. V was pared by 8 bases and J by 8 bases, with 21 bases between. CDR1 is SNHLY, CDR2 FYNNEI, per germline. The DNA of the CDR3 is TGTGCCAGCGTTGCGGGCAGGGAGGGATTAGGCTACACCTTC. As protein: CASVAGREGLGYTF.

J is TRBJ2-7 and V is TRBV29-1; tentative D call: TRBD2 (6 bases). V was shortened by 6 bases and J by 4 bases, with 16 bases between the two germline ends. CDR1 is SQVTM and CDR2 is ANQGSEA in the germline V gene. CDR3 length: 13 amino acids. The CDR3 DNA reads as TGCAGCGTAAAGCCGGGAGTAGCGTACGAGCAGTACTTC. Encoded protein: CSVKPGVAYEQYF.

This clonotype was counted many times. The chain links TRBV10-2 to TRBJ1-2, with no clear D. Germline assignment: CDR1 WSHSY and CDR2 SAAADI. The germline V and J ends were trimmed by 6 bases and 0 bases, with 5 bases remaining between them. CDR3 size: 12 residues. DNA for the CDR3: TGCGCCAGCAGGGAACCTAACTATGGCTACACCTTC. Its translation: CASREPNYGYTF.

This clonotype was picked up one time. The V call is TRBV10-3, the J call TRBJ1-6, with D unclear. Germline lookup yields CDR1 ENHRY and CDR2 SYGVKD. The CDR3 has 13 amino acids. V gave up 3 bases and J gave up 13 bases, with 13 bases separating them. DNA of the CDR3: TGTGCCATCAGTGACTGGGCGGATCAGCCCCTCCACTTT. Its protein product is CAISDWADQPLHF.

The table lists this clonotype with a count of one. V and J are TRBV10-3 and TRBJ1-2; 9 bases line up with TRBD1. V was clipped by 6 bases and J by 8 bases; unmatched bases: 4. Germline-derived CDR1 and CDR2 are ENHRY and SYGVKD. CDR3 length equals 12 residues. The CDR3: CAISRDREGYTF. The CDR3 nucleotides are TGTGCCATCAGCCGGGACAGGGAAGGCTACACCTTC.

This clonotype showed up many times. The rearrangement joins TRBV20-1 to TRBJ1-4, with no clear D. The CDR3 covers 14 residues. V was pared by 0 bases and J by 8 bases, with 13 bases between. Germline V gives CDR1 DFQATT, CDR2 SNEGSKA (reference sequence). CDR3 residues: CSARDPGSSEKLFF. The CDR3 nucleotides read TGCAGTGCTAGAGATCCGGGGAGTTCGGAAAAACTGTTTTTT.

This clonotype has only one observation. J is TRBJ1-2 and V is TRBV10-3, with D possibly TRBD1 on 5 matching bases. The germline V gene has CDR1 ENHRY and CDR2 SYGVKD. V lost 2 bases and J lost 4, with 14 bases in between. CDR3 size: 15 residues. The CDR3 DNA reads as TGTGCCATCAGTGAGCTAGCAGGGAGTGCCTATGGCTACACCTTC. Protein: CAISELAGSAYGYTF.

This rearrangement joins TRBV7-9 to TRBJ1-1; a possible D gene is TRBD1 (6 bases). Germline CDR1 and CDR2: SEHNR and FQNEAQ (reference sequence). This CDR3 has 15 residues. Trimming took off 3 bases at V and 2 bases at J, with 13 bases between the two ends. CDR3: CASSLPTGLNTEAFF. DNA for the CDR3: TGTGCCAGCAGCTTGCCGACAGGCCTAAACACTGAAGCTTTCTTT.

Remarks on this clonotype: A much larger clone sits a single nucleotide away, making a read error possible. The CDR3 DNA sequence: TGTGCCAGCAAACCCCACGGGCGCAATCAGCCCCAGCATTTT. Translated: CASKPHGRNQPQHF. This chain joins TRBV7-2 and TRBJ1-5; the D is unclear. This CDR3 spans 14 amino acids. The V end lost 7 bases, the J end lost 2 bases, and 12 bases lay between the germline ends. CDR1 is SGHTA and CDR2 is FQGNSA in the germline V gene.

The chain has TRBV12-3 or TRBV12-4 and TRBJ1-1, with D possibly TRBD1 on 5 matching bases. Trimming removed 6 bases from V and 7 bases from J, with 12 bases in between. CDR3 length: 12 amino acids. DNA for the CDR3: TGTGCCAGCAGCCAAGGGGTTTATGAAGCTTTCTTT. It yields the protein CASSQGVYEAFF.

Only a few counts were recorded for this clonotype. The CDR3 protein is CSGWGGIPNEQFF. CDR3 in DNA: TGCAGCGGTTGGGGCGGGATCCCCAATGAGCAGTTCTTC. This chain connects TRBV29-1 to TRBJ2-1; D is perhaps TRBD2 (6 bases). The V and J ends lost 7 bases and 6 bases respectively, with 16 bases between them. Germline CDR1 reads SQVTM; CDR2 reads ANQGSEA. The length of the CDR3 is 13 residues.

This clonotype was recorded at least ten times. The chain uses TRBV7-9 and TRBJ2-7; the match to TRBD1 covers 7 bases. This CDR3 is built from 13 residues. Germline V gives CDR1 SEHNR, CDR2 FQNEAQ (reference sequence). V lost 5 bases and J lost 6; bases outside the gene matches: 7. This CDR3 is CASSAGTVPEQYF. The CDR3 DNA sequence: TGTGCCAGCAGCGCCGGGACAGTCCCCGAGCAGTACTTC.

This sequence joins TRBV7-3 and TRBJ2-7; no clear D. The germline V gene encodes CDR1 SGHTA and CDR2 FQGTGA. The CDR3 is made up of 14 amino acids. V lost 3 bases and J lost 10, with 19 bases in between. CDR3 DNA sequence: TGTGCCAGCAGCTTGAGTGGGGTATTTGGGGAACAGTACTTC. This gives the protein CASSLSGVFGEQYF.

The chain recombines TRBV2 with TRBJ2-7; 10 nucleotides line up with TRBD1. CDR1 is SNHLY and CDR2 is FYNNEI in the germline V gene. Trimming took 11 bases from V and 7 from J; bases not matched to a gene: 14. The CDR3 consists of 14 residues. The CDR3 is CAWNARQGAGEQYF. The CDR3 nucleotides are TGTGCCTGGAATGCTCGACAGGGGGCGGGAGAGCAGTACTTC. Based on the CDR3 plus reference TRBV2 and TRBJ2-7, the full variable domain is EPEVTQTPSHQVTQMGQEVILRCVPISNHLYFYWYRQILGQKVEFLVSFYNNEISEKSEIFDDQFSVERPDGSNFTLKIRSTKLEDSAMYFCAWNARQGAGEQYFGPGTRLTVT.

For this clonotype: One end of the junction is discordant with germline, which a read error may explain. The J gene is TRBJ2-7, the V gene TRBV7-9; D not resolved. This CDR3 has 16 amino acids. Germline CDR1 SEHNR, CDR2 FQNEAQ (reference sequence). CDR3 coding DNA: TGCGCCAGCAGCCAGACGGACGAGCTGGGAAGCTACGAGCAGTACTTC. Its translation: CASSQTDELGSYEQYF.

This clonotype was observed at least ten times. This chain joins TRBV7-2 and TRBJ1-6; D unresolved. This CDR3 is 15 amino acids long. The V and J ends lost 1 base and 7 bases respectively, with 11 bases between them. The germline CDR1 and CDR2 sequences are SGHTA and FQGNSA. This CDR3 is CASSLESFLNSPLHF. The CDR3 coding sequence is TGTGCCAGCAGCTTAGAGTCTTTTCTGAATTCACCCCTCCACTTT.

There are a few counts of this clonotype. This chain joins TRBV4-1 and TRBJ2-7, with TRBD1 matching 7 bases. V dropped 4 bases and J dropped 0; count of bases not matched to a gene: 6. This CDR3 comprises 15 residues. In germline, CDR1 is MGHRA, CDR2 YSYEKL. CDR3 DNA sequence: TGCGCCAGCAGCCGCGGACAGGTGAACTCCTACGAGCAGTACTTC. It is translated as CASSRGQVNSYEQYF.

V and J are TRBV5-8 and TRBJ1-5; the D gene is possibly TRBD1 (5 bases). Germline V lookup: CDR1 SGHTS, CDR2 YDEGEE. Trimming pared 0 bases from V and 0 bases from J, leaving 7 bases between. This CDR3 is built from 15 residues. The CDR3, as DNA: TGTGCCAGCAGCTTGGGACAGATTAGCAATCAGCCCCAGCATTTT. This translates into CASSLGQISNQPQHF.

Concerning this clonotype itself: The junction differs from germline at one of its ends, possibly a read error. The chain joins TRBV10-3 to TRBJ2-7; 8 nucleotides match TRBD1. Germline V gene lookup returns CDR1 ENHRY and CDR2 SYGVKD. CDR3 length equals 13 residues. The chain's CDR3 is CASSWTGIYEQYF. The CDR3 DNA reads TGTGCCAGCAGTTGGACAGGGATCTACGAGCAGTACTTC.

The chain couples TRBV29-1 to TRBJ2-6; 9 positions match TRBD1. V shed 6 bases, J shed 11 bases, and the junction held 5 bases outside the gene matches. Germline CDR1 is SQVTM and CDR2 is ANQGSEA. The CDR3 is 12 residues long. CDR3 sequence reads: CSVDRGGDVLTF. The CDR3 nucleotides are TGCAGCGTAGACAGGGGGGGCGACGTCCTGACTTTC.